The 24 T cell receptor beta chains presented below share a single source sample, sequenced in a study of blood T cell repertoires in COVID-19. Profiling relied on immunoSEQ multiplex PCR, and the TCRdb table lists in-frame clones only, not all of them. This sample has roughly 200,000 clones, with over 75% found just once. Source material: peripheral blood. These receptor sequences come from a human donor with active or convalescent COVID-19. The donor label of this sample is uncertain.

The chain employs TRBV27 and TRBJ1-2; tentative D call: TRBD1 (5 bases). V dropped 5 bases and J dropped 3 bases, with 10 bases sitting between them. The CDR3 is made up of 13 amino acids. Germline V gives CDR1 MNHEY, CDR2 SMNVEV (reference sequence). CDR3 in amino acids: CASSPDRYYGYTF. The DNA of the CDR3 is TGTGCCAGCAGTCCAGACAGATACTATGGCTACACCTTC.

The chain uses TRBV9 and TRBJ2-7, with 7 bases that match TRBD2. There are 16 residues in the CDR3. Germline CDR1 reads SGDLS; CDR2 reads YYNGEE. With V trimmed by 1 base and J by 4 bases, 11 bases remained unmatched. Written as DNA, the CDR3 is TGTGCCAGCAGCGTACTTGTCCCCCGGGAGGATTACGAGCAGTACTTC. Translated: CASSVLVPREDYEQYF.

V usage is TRBV7-6 and J usage is TRBJ2-3; possible D gene TRBD2, 7 bases. The CDR3 has 15 residues. Germline lookup yields CDR1 SGHVS and CDR2 FNYEAQ. V was shortened by 5 bases and J by 3 bases, with 15 bases between the two germline ends. The CDR3 protein is CASSATGGPTDTQYF. The CDR3 bases are TGTGCCAGCAGCGCCACCGGGGGGCCGACAGATACGCAGTATTTT. The full variable domain, in which reference TRBV7-6 and TRBJ2-3 provide the parts outside the CDR3, is GAGVSQSPRYKVTKRGQDVALRCDPISGHVSLYWYRQALGQGPEFLTYFNYEAQQDKSGLPNDRFSAERPEGSISTLTIQRTEQRDSAMYRCASSATGGPTDTQYFGPGTRLTVL.

Here the CDR3 DNA reads TGTGCCAGCAGCCCGGGGGACGTCTCCTACGAGCAGTACTTC. It codes for CASSPGDVSYEQYF. The rearrangement joins TRBV9 to TRBJ2-7; D is perhaps TRBD2 (6 bases). Germline CDR1 SGDLS, CDR2 YYNGEE. The CDR3 has 14 amino acids. The V and J ends lost 4 bases and 0 bases respectively, with 11 bases between them.

Comment on this clone: At the DNA level, this CDR3 is encoded by other sequences in the same sample as well. V gene TRBV7-9 combines with J gene TRBJ1-1; tentative D call: TRBD1 (5 bases). Germline CDR1 SEHNR, CDR2 FQNEAQ (reference sequence). This CDR3 is built from 14 residues. Between the trimmed V and J ends, which lost 1 base and 3 bases, there was a span of 9 bases. The DNA for the CDR3 is TGTGCCAGCAGCTTAGGCAGGGTGGACACTGAAGCTTTCTTT. As protein: CASSLGRVDTEAFF.

V and J are TRBV25-1 and TRBJ1-6, with no clear D. V lost 3 bases and J lost 7, with 16 bases in between. Germline loops: CDR1 MGHDK, CDR2 SYGVNS. The CDR3 loop spans 16 amino acids. CDR3 sequence reads: CASSDPARGSNSPLHF. CDR3 coding DNA: TGTGCCAGCAGTGATCCCGCCCGGGGTTCAAATTCACCCCTCCACTTT.

The rearrangement joins TRBV29-1 to TRBJ1-1, with a weak D call TRBD1 (6 bases). Germline-derived CDR1 and CDR2 are SQVTM and ANQGSEA. The CDR3 extends over 12 amino acids. V was cut by 7 bases and J by 7 bases, with 16 bases left in between. The CDR3 sequence: CSGNTGIGEAFF. In DNA form, the CDR3 reads TGCAGCGGTAACACAGGGATCGGTGAAGCTTTCTTT. Full variable domain (rest looked up from reference TRBV29-1 and TRBJ1-1): SAVISQKPSRDICQRGTSLTIQCQVDSQVTMMFWYRQQPGQSLTLIATANQGSEATYESGFVIDKFPISRPNLTFSTLTVSNMSPEDSSIYLCSGNTGIGEAFFGQGTRLTVV.

The chain combines TRBV7-2 with TRBJ1-5, with D hard to call. CDR3 length: 14 residues. The V gene's germline CDR1 is SGHTA and CDR2 FQGNSA. V was shortened by 3 bases and J by 7 bases, with 13 bases between the two germline ends. CDR3 loop: CASSFGPEGQPQHF. The CDR3 coding sequence is TGTGCCAGCAGCTTTGGTCCGGAGGGACAGCCCCAGCATTTT.

This chain connects TRBV3-1 (or the pseudogene TRBV3-2) to TRBJ2-7; 8 bases match TRBD2. Trimming at V came to 1 base and at J to 2 bases, leaving 7 bases not matched to a gene. Germline lookup yields CDR1 LGHDT and CDR2 YNNKEL (reference sequence). The CDR3 runs 16 residues. The chain's CDR3 is CASSQVAGGLPYEQYF. CDR3 sequence (DNA): TGTGCCAGCAGCCAAGTGGCGGGGGGCCTTCCCTACGAGCAGTACTTC.

This chain uses TRBV5-1 with TRBJ1-1; 9 bases match TRBD1. The CDR3 loop spans 15 amino acids. V lost 4 bases, J lost 4 bases, and 8 bases stayed unmatched. The germline V gene encodes CDR1 SGHRS and CDR2 YFSETQ. The CDR3, as DNA: TGCGCCAGCAGCCCCATGGACAGGGGCGGCACTGAAGCTTTCTTT. Translation gives CASSPMDRGGTEAFF.

The chain has TRBV5-6 and TRBJ1-2, with D unclear. From germline, CDR1 is SGHDT and CDR2 YYEEEE. The CDR3 loop spans 14 amino acids. With 0 bases removed from V and 0 bases from J, the gap between germline ends came to 6 bases. The CDR3 DNA reads as TGTGCCAGCAGCTTGGGGCAGGCTAACTATGGCTACACCTTC. This sequence encodes CASSLGQANYGYTF.

Here the CDR3 reads CASSQAAGDRGTGTGELFF. The DNA of the CDR3 is TGCGCCAGCAGCCAAGCAGCCGGGGACAGGGGAACGGGCACCGGGGAGCTGTTTTTT. V gene TRBV4-1 combines with J gene TRBJ2-2; 10 nucleotides line up with TRBD1. J was trimmed by 4 bases and V by 1 base; bases with no gene match: 12. The CDR3 is 19 amino acids. Looked up from germline, CDR1 is MGHRA and CDR2 is YSYEKL.

CDR3 sequence reads: CASSPKGLAGGCSYEQYF. DNA of the CDR3: TGTGCCAGCAGCCCAAAGGGTCTAGCGGGGGGGTGCTCCTACGAGCAGTACTTC. The chain carries TRBV3-1 (or the pseudogene TRBV3-2) and TRBJ2-7, with TRBD2 matching 12 bases. Germline CDR1 LGHDT, CDR2 YNNKEL (reference sequence). V was clipped by 4 bases and J by 0 bases; unmatched bases: 10. The CDR3 consists of 18 residues.

This clone appeared once. This chain joins TRBV5-6 and TRBJ2-5, with 12 bases matching TRBD1. The CDR3 loop spans 17 amino acids. Germline V gene data show CDR1 as SGHDT and CDR2 as YYEEEE. V lost 1 base to trimming and J lost 4 bases; unmatched junction nucleotides: 8. The CDR3 loop reads CASSLRGPGQGAETQYF. The CDR3 bases are TGTGCCAGCAGCTTGCGCGGACCGGGACAGGGGGCAGAGACCCAGTACTTC.

This sequence joins TRBV4-1 and TRBJ2-7; 9 bases align to TRBD1. This CDR3 has 15 residues. The junction had 5 bases not matched to a gene; V was cut back by 3 bases and J by 2 bases. Germline CDR1 and CDR2: MGHRA and YSYEKL. CDR3 sequence (DNA): TGCGCCAGCAGCCACTCCGGGACAGGGACCTACGAGCAGTACTTC. Protein: CASSHSGTGTYEQYF.

CDR3 amino acids: CASSLQGRGLLLNTGELFF. In nucleotides, the CDR3 is TGTGCCAGCAGCTTACAGGGAAGGGGGCTGCTCCTGAACACCGGGGAGCTGTTTTTT. The chain uses TRBV7-9 and TRBJ2-2; 7 bases align to TRBD1. Germline-derived CDR1 and CDR2 are SEHNR and FQNEAQ (reference sequence). This CDR3 comprises 19 residues. V shed 2 bases, J shed 1 base, and the junction held 13 bases outside the gene matches.

This clone was counted only a few times. The rearrangement joins TRBV11-2 to TRBJ2-1, with 12 bases aligning to TRBD2. Losses at the gene ends were 4 bases for V and 6 bases for J; bases not matched to a gene: 7. In germline, CDR1 is SGHAT, CDR2 FQNNGV. There are 16 residues in the CDR3. DNA of the CDR3: TGTGCCAGCAGCTCCCTAGCGGGAGGGTGGGCCAATGAGCAGTTCTTC. Translation: CASSSLAGGWANEQFF.

V is TRBV25-1 and J is TRBJ2-3, with D perhaps TRBD1 (7 bases). Trimming stripped 2 bases from V and 2 bases from J, with 17 bases between. The CDR3 runs to 17 residues. Per the germline V gene, CDR1 is MGHDK and CDR2 is SYGVNS. CDR3 sequence (DNA): TGTGCCAGCAGTGAAGGGGGGACAGTTTTTTTCACAGATACGCAGTATTTT. Protein sequence: CASSEGGTVFFTDTQYF.

CDR3 DNA: TGCAGCGAATCGGCAGGGGAGAAAGGTGGCTACACCTTC. It translates to CSESAGEKGGYTF. This chain connects TRBV29-1 to TRBJ1-2, with a weak D call TRBD1 (6 bases). Germline V lookup: CDR1 SQVTM, CDR2 ANQGSEA. CDR3 length: 13 amino acids. V lost 7 bases and J lost 7, with 19 bases in between.

The J gene is TRBJ1-5, the V gene TRBV7-2, with D uncertain. V lost 3 bases and J lost 5, with 8 bases in between. Germline assignment: CDR1 SGHTA and CDR2 FQGNSA. The CDR3 is 13 residues long. CDR3 region: CASSFRRDQPQHF. CDR3 nucleotides: TGTGCCAGCAGCTTCAGGCGGGATCAGCCCCAGCATTTT.

The V call is TRBV24-1, the J call TRBJ1-5, with TRBD1 matching 9 bases. Germline loops: CDR1 KGHDR, CDR2 SFDVKD. The CDR3 is 15 amino acids. The V gene end was trimmed by 3 bases and the J gene end by 3 bases; junction bases not matched to a gene: 2. CDR3: CATSDTGGVNQPQHF. CDR3 nucleotides: TGTGCCACCAGTGATACAGGGGGCGTCAATCAGCCCCAGCATTTT.

The CDR3 DNA sequence: TGTGCCAGCAGTTACTCAGGGACAGGAAGCTACGAGCAGTACTTC. It is translated as CASSYSGTGSYEQYF. The J gene is TRBJ2-7, the V gene TRBV6-6; 8 bases match TRBD1. J lost 3 bases, V lost 0 bases, and 4 bases had no gene match. Germline values: CDR1 MNHNY, CDR2 SVGAGI (reference sequence). This CDR3 has 15 residues.

This clone was counted a single time. This sequence joins TRBV5-1 and TRBJ1-4, with D possibly TRBD1 on 6 matching bases. In germline, CDR1 is SGHRS, CDR2 YFSETQ. The CDR3 is 15 residues long. V lost 3 bases and J lost 3, with 12 bases in between. In nucleotides, the CDR3 is TGCGCCAGCAGCTCGGACAGTGGATCTAATGAAAAACTGTTTTTT. This translates into CASSSDSGSNEKLFF.

The chain recombines TRBV28 with TRBJ1-2, with 8 nucleotides matching TRBD1. The CDR3 contains 13 residues. In germline, CDR1 is MDHEN, CDR2 SYDVKM. The J segment lost 4 bases and the V segment lost 2 bases, leaving 0 bases of the junction unmatched. CDR3 loop: CASSLQGAYGYTF. CDR3 bases: TGTGCCAGCAGTTTACAGGGGGCCTATGGCTACACCTTC.